This T cell receptor (beta chain) was sequenced in a study of blood T cells in healthy people across ages. With a J-beta primer mix and a sample-barcoded 5' primer, a second PCR ran about 7 to 11 cycles. Tags on each cDNA molecule came from a template-switch adaptor with 12 random nucleotides. MiXCR, applied by TCRdb to the 5' RACE reads, yields one record per CDR3 protein. The table records 1.5 million to 1.9 million distinct CDR3 sequences, roughly 43% of them present only once. Germline assignment: CDR1 LGHNA and CDR2 YSLEER. Trimming removed 4 bases at V and 4 bases at J, with 19 bases between. The CDR3 extends over 16 amino acids.

This TCR was sampled from a young woman in good health. Sample: blood. The J gene is TRBJ2-5, the V gene TRBV4-3; tentative D call: TRBD2 (5 bases). Here the CDR3 reads CASSPYGVNPRETQYF. CDR3 nucleotide sequence: TGCGCCAGCAGCCCCTACGGGGTAAATCCACGAGAGACCCAGTACTTC.